Each of the 14 T cell receptor beta chains below was sequenced from the same sample in a study of T cells in localized non-small cell lung cancer. Produced via immunoSEQ multiplex PCR; TCRdb's table is partial and in-frame only. The sample shows tens of thousands of clones, around 87% of them seen only once. The sequences come from peripheral blood mononuclear cells, collected before any cancer treatment. All receptors come from a man aged 40-75 years with stage III lung adenocarcinoma.

The chain is built from TRBV4-1 and TRBJ2-5, with D maybe TRBD2 (6 bases). The CDR3 has 14 amino acids. Germline CDR1 MGHRA, CDR2 YSYEKL. The V and J ends lost 8 bases and 4 bases respectively, with 17 bases between them. CDR3 loop: CASGKSLASETQYF. For the CDR3, the DNA is TGCGCCAGCGGGAAATCACTAGCATCAGAGACCCAGTACTTC.

The V call is TRBV28, the J call TRBJ2-7; D is perhaps TRBD1 or TRBD2 (5 bases each). Germline values: CDR1 MDHEN, CDR2 SYDVKM. The ends were cut back, 6 bases at V and 6 bases at J, with 18 bases in the middle. The CDR3 length is 14 residues. Here the CDR3 reads CASSLTGRRSEQYF. The CDR3 DNA follows: TGTGCCAGCAGCTTAACGGGGCGTCGAAGCGAGCAGTACTTC.

This chain links TRBV2 with TRBJ2-1; 7 bases align to TRBD2. From germline, CDR1 is SNHLY and CDR2 FYNNEI. The CDR3 contains 12 residues. V lost 10 bases and J lost 8; bases outside the gene matches: 8. CDR3 sequence (DNA): TGTGCCATCCAGGGCGGGGGAGATGAGCAGTTCTTC. As protein: CAIQGGGDEQFF.

This chain's CDR3 is CASSLDGARSYNEQFF. CDR3 bases: TGCGCCAGCAGCTTGGACGGGGCTCGCTCCTACAATGAGCAGTTCTTC. The chain joins TRBV5-1 to TRBJ2-1, with D perhaps given as TRBD1 or TRBD2 (5 bases each). CDR3 size: 16 residues. V lost 0 bases, J lost 0 bases, and 10 bases lay in between. In germline, CDR1 is SGHRS, CDR2 YFSETQ.

The chain uses TRBV4-1 and TRBJ1-2, with no clear D. V was trimmed by 1 base and J by 3 bases, leaving 9 bases between them. Germline CDR1 reads MGHRA; CDR2 reads YSYEKL. The CDR3 is 14 amino acids. The CDR3 reads CASSQVARDYGYTF. In DNA, the CDR3 is TGCGCCAGCAGCCAAGTGGCCAGAGACTATGGCTACACCTTC.

The V call is TRBV19, the J call TRBJ2-3; no firm D call. Germline V gives CDR1 LNHDA, CDR2 SQIVND (reference sequence). Trimming removed 1 base at V and 2 bases at J, with 13 bases between. The CDR3 runs 16 residues. CDR3 residues: CASSIGAPPNTDTQYF. The CDR3 bases are TGTGCCAGTAGTATAGGGGCCCCACCGAACACAGATACGCAGTATTTT.

The CDR3 DNA follows: TGTGCCAGCAGAAGCGGGCTGAACACTGAAGCTTTCTTT. Amino acid sequence: CASRSGLNTEAFF. The chain carries TRBV7-2 and TRBJ1-1; D is unclear. The V gene's germline CDR1 is SGHTA and CDR2 FQGNSA. The CDR3 runs to 13 residues. V was trimmed by 6 bases and J by 0 bases, leaving 8 bases between them.

This clone has only a few counts. The chain joins TRBV11-3 to TRBJ2-7; perhaps D is TRBD1 or TRBD2 (5 bases each). V was shortened by 6 bases and J by 2 bases, with 11 bases between the two germline ends. The CDR3 sequence is 13 residues long. Germline CDR1 reads SGHNT; CDR2 reads YENEEA. The CDR3: CASSRGTPYEQYF. The CDR3 DNA is TGTGCCAGCAGTCGAGGGACGCCCTACGAGCAGTACTTC.

This clone came up once. The chain uses TRBV6-6 and TRBJ2-2, with D maybe TRBD2 (7 bases). V was pared by 7 bases and J by 5 bases, with 20 bases between. There are 16 residues in the CDR3. Germline assignment: CDR1 MNHNY and CDR2 SVGAGI (reference sequence). CDR3 in amino acids: CASTLGGGPVTGELFF. The CDR3, as DNA: TGTGCCAGCACCCTTGGGGGGGGGCCGGTTACCGGGGAGCTGTTTTTT.

This sequence joins TRBV29-1 and TRBJ2-1, with 12 bases fitting TRBD2. The J segment lost 8 bases and the V segment lost 5 bases, leaving 7 bases of the junction unmatched. CDR3 length: 14 amino acids. The germline V gene has CDR1 SQVTM and CDR2 ANQGSEA. In nucleotides, the CDR3 is TGCAGCGTTCGTGGACTAGCGGGGTCCCATGAGCAGTTCTTC. It codes for CSVRGLAGSHEQFF.

The V and J genes are TRBV30 and TRBJ2-5; unclear D gene. CDR1 is GTSNPN and CDR2 is SVGIG in the germline V gene (reference sequence). V dropped 0 bases and J dropped 5 bases, with 4 bases sitting between them. The CDR3 loop spans 11 amino acids. The CDR3 sequence is CAWSVGETQYF. The CDR3 nucleotides read TGTGCCTGGAGTGTAGGGGAGACCCAGTACTTC.

In this sample, this clone turned up once. The chain uses TRBV6-5 and TRBJ1-2; 9 nucleotides agree with TRBD1. Losses at the gene ends were 5 bases for V and 4 bases for J; bases not matched to a gene: 5. CDR1 is MNHEY and CDR2 is SVGAGI in the germline V gene. The CDR3 contains 14 residues. CDR3 amino acids: CASSRGQGVYGYTF. The CDR3 DNA follows: TGTGCCAGCAGTAGGGGACAGGGTGTCTATGGCTACACCTTC.

The chain couples TRBV10-3 to TRBJ1-3; 7 nucleotides match TRBD1. This CDR3 is 14 amino acids long. J was trimmed by 16 bases and V by 2 bases; bases with no gene match: 14. Germline CDR1 is ENHRY and CDR2 is SYGVKD. Here the CDR3 DNA reads TGTGCCATCAGTGAGGGATTGACCTCGGGACAGCATTATTTT. This sequence encodes CAISEGLTSGQHYF.

The chain couples TRBV30 to TRBJ1-5, with D maybe TRBD1 (6 bases). Per the germline V gene, CDR1 is GTSNPN and CDR2 is SVGIG (reference sequence). CDR3 length: 15 residues. Trimming removed 0 bases from V and 6 bases from J, with 15 bases in between. The CDR3 nucleotides are TGTGCCTGGAGTGTACCAAGTCCCAGGGGTCAGCCCCAGCATTTT. As protein: CAWSVPSPRGQPQHF.